This TCR beta chain was found in a study of T cells after yellow fever vaccination. The CDR3 is 15 amino acids. Germline CDR1 and CDR2: LGHDT and YNNKEL (reference sequence). V lost 1 base and J 12 bases, leaving 16 bases between the germline ends. TCRdb analysed the 5' RACE reads with MiXCR anew, one entry per CDR3 protein. The data contain 620,000 or so distinct CDR3 sequences, around a sixth of them seen just once; the ten biggest clones take up approximately 15%. The sequencing used PBMCs, collected 4 to 6 days after the first yellow fever vaccination. This clonotype originated in a young man who received the YFV17D yellow fever vaccine. This sequence joins TRBV3-1 and TRBJ1-6, with TRBD1 as a possible D gene (6 bases). The CDR3 sequence is CASSQVQQGGRPLHF. CDR3 coding DNA: TGTGCCAGCAGCCAAGTTCAACAGGGTGGCCGACCCCTCCACTTT.